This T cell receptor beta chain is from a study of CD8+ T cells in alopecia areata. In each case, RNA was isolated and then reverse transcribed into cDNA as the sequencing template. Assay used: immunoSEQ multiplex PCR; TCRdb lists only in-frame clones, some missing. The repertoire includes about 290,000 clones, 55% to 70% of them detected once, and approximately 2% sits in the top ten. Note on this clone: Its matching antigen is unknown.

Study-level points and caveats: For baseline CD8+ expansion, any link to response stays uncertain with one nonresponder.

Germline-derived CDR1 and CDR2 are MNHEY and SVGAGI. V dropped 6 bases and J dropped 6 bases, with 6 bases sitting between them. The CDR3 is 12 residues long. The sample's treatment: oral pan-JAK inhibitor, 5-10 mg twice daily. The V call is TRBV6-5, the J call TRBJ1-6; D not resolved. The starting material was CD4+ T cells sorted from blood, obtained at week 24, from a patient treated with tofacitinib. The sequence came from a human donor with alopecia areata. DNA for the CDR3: TGTGCCAGCAGGCTATTTAATTCACCCCTCCACTTT. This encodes CASRLFNSPLHF.